The T cell receptor beta chain under discussion was sequenced for a study of blood T cell repertoires in COVID-19 (dated by TCRdb to the early 2020s). Regarding the research as a whole: Collaborator samples came from the United States, Italy and Spain and covered acute and convalescent phases of COVID-19. The material from the prospective study consisted of cDNA or gDNA derived from T cells, B-cell-depleted T cells, or PBMCs. Deeply sampled blood TCRbeta repertoires from subjects exposed to, actively infected with, or recovered from COVID-19 were included in the dataset. The repertoires were made available in a free public database intended to serve as a resource for research on the immune response to SARS-CoV-2. The samples were drawn from two sources: the first 160 participants of the ongoing ImmuneRACE study, and over 1,000 subjects contributed by 6 global collaborators. A de-identified subject ID, COVID-19 status, age in years and sex were almost always included in the sample metadata. Where HLA class I and class II types were available, the types were taken from metadata supplied by the sample provider, not from assay-based typing. Beyond this particular receptor, the publication reports: The quantity of clinical and demographic metadata differed by source and by participant and was supplied without curation.

In the prospective study, participants were roughly 18 to 100 years old, resided in 20 to 30 geographic areas of the United States, and were enrolled through a virtual design. In the prospective study, cohorts were assigned on the basis of participant-reported clinical history obtained from a screening survey and a study questionnaire. Recovered participants in ImmuneRACE Cohort 3 were defined by two consecutive negative NP/OP PCR tests, clearance by a healthcare professional, or resolution of symptoms. Mobile phlebotomists in the prospective study collected whole blood, serum and a nasopharyngeal or oropharyngeal swab from every participant. Over a roughly two-month period, participants in the prospective study had the option of providing additional blood draws and questionnaires. Before DNA extraction, prospective study blood samples were shipped either frozen or at room temperature. The immunoSEQ Assay, a bias-controlled multiplex PCR, was used to amplify TCRbeta CDR3 regions from genomic DNA. As for the authors' bioinformatics: The number of nucleated cells in each sample was estimated from the amplification of reference gene primers within the assay. To quantify the absolute abundance of each unique TCRbeta CDR3 rearrangement, sequence reads were collapsed and filtered. For each sample, productive Simpson clonality was calculated by taking the square root of Simpson's diversity index across productive rearrangements. Held by TCRdb, this immuneACCESS table contains in-frame sequences only and omits some clones. Under half of the omission traces to an unresolved V gene where checked; the cause of the rest is unknown. D and trimming come from the DNA, and the V and J calls and clone size come from that table. This sample holds approximately 270,000 clones; around 86% were observed only once. The ten largest clones add up to 1.5% to 2% of the sample.

For CDR1 and CDR2, the germline V gene lists SGHRS and YFSETQ. V loses 4 bases, J loses 3 bases, and the germline ends lie 17 bases apart. Counted from cysteine to phenylalanine, this CDR3 has 15 amino acids. The DNA shown is the 45-base CDR3, in frame from base 1. This clone was detected only once. Its antigen target is currently unknown. No much larger clone is present one base from it, and per-base qualities are unavailable. Source material: PBMCs or T cells enriched from blood (not recorded which). The chain uses TRBV5-1 and TRBJ2-7, with a weak D call of TRBD1 (6 bases match). The TCR originated in a man aged 35-49 years who had recovered from COVID-19. CDR3 protein: CASSPAGTPDYEQYF. The nucleotides read TGCGCCAGCAGCCCCGCCGGGACACCAGACTACGAGCAGTACTTC.